This note documents a single T cell receptor (beta chain) sequence. The entry originates in a study of T cell repertoires in cytomegalovirus infection. TCRdb passed the reads through MiXCR, listing each CDR3 protein once. The table shows some 250,000 distinct CDR3 sequences, with approximately 9.2% occurring only once. This sequence originates from a human donor in good health (CMV status not recorded). Some clones in this sample may be carry-over from other donors' samples. Sequenced: PBMCs.

The CDR3 is CASRAGHSGPYSNQPQHF. The CDR3 DNA follows: TGTGCCAGCAGAGCTGGACACAGTGGGCCGTATAGCAATCAGCCCCAGCATTTT. The V and J genes are TRBV6-5 and TRBJ1-5; a weak D match, TRBD1 (5 bases). The CDR3 covers 18 residues. Germline V gives CDR1 MNHEY, CDR2 SVGAGI. Trimming cost V 6 bases and J 0 bases, with 21 bases left between them.